This TCR beta chain is drawn from a study of CXCR3-negative and CXCR3-positive naive CD8 T cells. Whole-study findings and limits: Much lower diversity was found in memory CD8+ cells, while both naive subsets had comparably high diversity. After cryopreservation, expression of CXCR3 was partially reduced, and most assays were run with fresh PBMCs.

Considering frequency, this clonotype is medium-sized (0.01 to 0.1%). Its antigen is unknown. This CDR3 is built from 14 residues. The germline V gene encodes CDR1 KGHSY and CDR2 FQNENV. The method, 5' RACE with UMI labels, was used to prepare the TRB cDNA libraries. TCRdb reprocessed the 5' RACE reads and reports one entry per CDR3 protein, with no DNA. The record lists 4,000 or so distinct CDR3 sequences, of which the ten most abundant hold 1.5% to 2%. Sequenced material: naive CXCR3- CD8+ T cells from blood. The subset is: CD45RO-CCR7+CD27+CD95- naive CD8+ T cells lacking CXCR3 (TNR3-). The receptor was derived from a human donor in good health. Some clones in this sample may be carry-over from other donors' samples. The chain carries TRBV16 and TRBJ2-1; TCRdb proposes TRBD1, but this gene call is untestable without DNA. The CDR3 is CASSQGGSYNEQFF. Full variable domain (remainder filled in from reference TRBV16 and TRBJ2-1): GEEVAQTPKHLVRGEGQKAKLYCAPIKGHSYVFWYQQVLKNEFKFLISFQNENVFDETGMPKERFSAKCLPNSPCSLEIQATKLEDSAVYFCASSQGGSYNEQFFGPGTRLTVL.